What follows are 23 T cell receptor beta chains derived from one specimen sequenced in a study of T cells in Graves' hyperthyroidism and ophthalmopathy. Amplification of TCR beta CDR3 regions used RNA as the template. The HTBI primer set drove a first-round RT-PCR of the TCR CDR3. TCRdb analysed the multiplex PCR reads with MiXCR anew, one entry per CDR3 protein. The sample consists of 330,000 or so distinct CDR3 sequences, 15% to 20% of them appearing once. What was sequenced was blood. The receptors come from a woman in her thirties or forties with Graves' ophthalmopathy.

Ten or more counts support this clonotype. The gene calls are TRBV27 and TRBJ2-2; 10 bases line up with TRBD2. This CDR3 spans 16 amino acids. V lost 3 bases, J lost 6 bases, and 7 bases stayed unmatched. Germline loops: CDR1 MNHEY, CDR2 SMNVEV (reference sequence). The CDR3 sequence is CASSFGGLAGAGELFF. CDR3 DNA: TGTGCCAGCAGTTTCGGGGGGCTAGCGGGAGCCGGGGAGCTGTTTTTT.

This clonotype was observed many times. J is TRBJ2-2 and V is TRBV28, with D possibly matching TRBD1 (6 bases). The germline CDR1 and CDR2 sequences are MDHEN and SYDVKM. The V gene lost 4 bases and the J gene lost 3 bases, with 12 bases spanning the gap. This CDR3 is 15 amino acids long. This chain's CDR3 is CASSSSQGHTGELFF. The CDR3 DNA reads TGTGCCAGCAGTTCCTCTCAGGGGCACACCGGGGAGCTGTTTTTT. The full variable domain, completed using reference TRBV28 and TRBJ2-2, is DVKVTQSSRYLVKRTGEKVFLECVQDMDHENMFWYRQDPGLGLRLIYFSYDVKMKEKGDIPEGYSVSREKKERFSLILESASTNQTSMYLCASSSSQGHTGELFFGEGSRLTVL.

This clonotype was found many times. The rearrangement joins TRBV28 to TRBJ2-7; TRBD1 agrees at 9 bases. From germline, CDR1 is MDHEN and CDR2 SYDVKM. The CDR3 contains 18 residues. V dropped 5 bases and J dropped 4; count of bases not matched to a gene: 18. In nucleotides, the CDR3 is TGTGCCAGCAGTCCCCCTCCCCTCGCGGGACAGGGTTGGTACGAGCAGTACTTC. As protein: CASSPPPLAGQGWYEQYF.

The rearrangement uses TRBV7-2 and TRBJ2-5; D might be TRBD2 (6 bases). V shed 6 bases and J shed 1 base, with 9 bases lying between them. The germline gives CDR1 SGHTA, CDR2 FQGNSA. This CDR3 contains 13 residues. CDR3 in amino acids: CASRRGIQETQYF. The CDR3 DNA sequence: TGTGCCAGCAGGCGGGGAATCCAAGAGACCCAGTACTTC.

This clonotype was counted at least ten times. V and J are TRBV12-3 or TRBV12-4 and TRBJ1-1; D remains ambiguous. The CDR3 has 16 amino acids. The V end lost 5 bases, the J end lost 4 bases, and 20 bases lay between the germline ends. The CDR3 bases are TGTGCCAGCAGTATCCTTTTACACCAAACAAGCACTGAAGCTTTCTTT. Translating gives CASSILLHQTSTEAFF.

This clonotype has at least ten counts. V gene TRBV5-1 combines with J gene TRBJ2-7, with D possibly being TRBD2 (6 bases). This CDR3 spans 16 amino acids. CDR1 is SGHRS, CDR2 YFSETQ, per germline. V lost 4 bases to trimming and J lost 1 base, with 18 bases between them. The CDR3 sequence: CASSPAGGTLSYEQYF. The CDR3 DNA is TGCGCCAGCAGCCCGGCTGGCGGGACTCTGTCCTACGAGCAGTACTTC. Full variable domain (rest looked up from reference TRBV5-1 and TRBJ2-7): KAGVTQTPRYLIKTRGQQVTLSCSPISGHRSVSWYQQTPGQGLQFLFEYFSETQRNKGNFPGRFSGRQFSNSRSEMNVSTLELGDSALYLCASSPAGGTLSYEQYFGPGTRLTVT.

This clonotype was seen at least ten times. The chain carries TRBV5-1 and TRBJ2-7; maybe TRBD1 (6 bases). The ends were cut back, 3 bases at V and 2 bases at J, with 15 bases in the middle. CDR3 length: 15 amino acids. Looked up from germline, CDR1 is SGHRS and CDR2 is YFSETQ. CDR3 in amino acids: CASSSSETGTYEQYF. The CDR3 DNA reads TGCGCCAGCAGCTCCTCTGAGACAGGAACCTACGAGCAGTACTTC.

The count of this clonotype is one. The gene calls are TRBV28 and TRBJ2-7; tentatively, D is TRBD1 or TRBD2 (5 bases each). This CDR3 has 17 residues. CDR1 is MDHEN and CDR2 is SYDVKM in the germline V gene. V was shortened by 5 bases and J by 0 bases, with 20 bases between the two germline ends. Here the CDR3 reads CASSLHRDRQSSYEQYF. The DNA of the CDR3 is TGTGCCAGCAGTCTCCACCGGGACCGCCAGAGCTCCTACGAGCAGTACTTC.

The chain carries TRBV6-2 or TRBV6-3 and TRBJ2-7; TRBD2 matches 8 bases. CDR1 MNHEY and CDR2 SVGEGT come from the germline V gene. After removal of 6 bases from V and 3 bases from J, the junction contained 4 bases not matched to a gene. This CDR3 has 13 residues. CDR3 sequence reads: CASSSGSVYEQYF. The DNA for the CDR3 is TGTGCCAGCAGCAGCGGGAGTGTCTACGAGCAGTACTTC.

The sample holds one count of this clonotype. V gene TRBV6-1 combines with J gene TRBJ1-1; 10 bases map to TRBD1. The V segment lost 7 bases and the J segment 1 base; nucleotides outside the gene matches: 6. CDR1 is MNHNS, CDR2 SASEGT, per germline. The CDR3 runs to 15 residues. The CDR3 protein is CASTRTGGPNTEAFF. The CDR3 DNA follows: TGTGCCAGCACCCGGACAGGGGGTCCGAACACTGAAGCTTTCTTT.

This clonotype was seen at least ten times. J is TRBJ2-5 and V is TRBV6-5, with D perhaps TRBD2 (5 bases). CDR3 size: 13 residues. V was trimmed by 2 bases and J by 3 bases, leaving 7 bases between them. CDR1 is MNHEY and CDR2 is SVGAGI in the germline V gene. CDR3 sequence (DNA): TGTGCCAGCAGTTACGTACTAGAAGAGACCCAGTACTTC. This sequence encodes CASSYVLEETQYF.

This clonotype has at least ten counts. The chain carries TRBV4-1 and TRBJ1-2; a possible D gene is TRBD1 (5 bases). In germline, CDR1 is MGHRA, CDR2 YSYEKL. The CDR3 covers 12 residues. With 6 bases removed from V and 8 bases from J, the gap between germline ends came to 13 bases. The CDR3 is CASRGRSGGYTF. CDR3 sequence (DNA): TGCGCCAGCAGGGGACGGAGCGGCGGCTACACCTTC.

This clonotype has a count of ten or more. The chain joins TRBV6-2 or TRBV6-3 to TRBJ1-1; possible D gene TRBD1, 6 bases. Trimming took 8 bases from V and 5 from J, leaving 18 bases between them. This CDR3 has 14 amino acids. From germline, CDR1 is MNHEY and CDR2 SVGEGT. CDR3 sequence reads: CASAAQGKGTEAFF. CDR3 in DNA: TGTGCCAGCGCCGCGCAGGGGAAGGGTACTGAAGCTTTCTTT.

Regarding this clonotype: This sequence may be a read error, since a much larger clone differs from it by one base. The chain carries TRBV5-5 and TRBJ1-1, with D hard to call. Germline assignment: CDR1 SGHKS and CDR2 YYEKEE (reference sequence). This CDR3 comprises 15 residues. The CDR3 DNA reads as TGTGTCAGCAGCTTGGTTCATCTGGAGAACACTGAAGCTTTCTTT. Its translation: CVSSLVHLENTEAFF.

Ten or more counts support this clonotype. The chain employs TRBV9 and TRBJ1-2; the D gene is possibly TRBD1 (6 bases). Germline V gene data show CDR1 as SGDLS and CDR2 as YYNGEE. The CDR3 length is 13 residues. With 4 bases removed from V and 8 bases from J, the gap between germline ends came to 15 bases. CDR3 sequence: CASSPGNRVGYTF. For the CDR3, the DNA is TGTGCCAGCAGCCCCGGGAACAGGGTCGGCTACACCTTC.

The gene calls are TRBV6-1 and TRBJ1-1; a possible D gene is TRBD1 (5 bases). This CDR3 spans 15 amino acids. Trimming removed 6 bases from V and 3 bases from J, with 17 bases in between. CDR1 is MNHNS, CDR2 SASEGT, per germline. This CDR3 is CASRIWTGGHTEAFF. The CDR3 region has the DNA TGTGCCAGCAGGATTTGGACGGGGGGACACACTGAAGCTTTCTTT.

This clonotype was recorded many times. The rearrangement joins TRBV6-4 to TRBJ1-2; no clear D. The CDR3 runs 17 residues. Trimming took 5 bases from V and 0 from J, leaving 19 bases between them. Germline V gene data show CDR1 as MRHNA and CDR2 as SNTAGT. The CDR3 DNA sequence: TGTGCCAGCAGTCCACAATTAAGTTTGACGGCTAACTATGGCTACACCTTC. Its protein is CASSPQLSLTANYGYTF.

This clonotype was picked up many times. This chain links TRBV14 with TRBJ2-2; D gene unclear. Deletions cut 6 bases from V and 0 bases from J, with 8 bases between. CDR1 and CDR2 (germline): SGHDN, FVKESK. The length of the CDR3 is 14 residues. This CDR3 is CASRSMANTGELFF. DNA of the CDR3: TGTGCCAGCAGAAGCATGGCGAACACCGGGGAGCTGTTTTTT. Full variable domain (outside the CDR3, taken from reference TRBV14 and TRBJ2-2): EAGVTQFPSHSVIEKGQTVTLRCDPISGHDNLYWYRRVMGKEIKFLLHFVKESKQDESGMPNNRFLAERTGGTYSTLKVQPAELEDSGVYFCASRSMANTGELFFGEGSRLTVL.

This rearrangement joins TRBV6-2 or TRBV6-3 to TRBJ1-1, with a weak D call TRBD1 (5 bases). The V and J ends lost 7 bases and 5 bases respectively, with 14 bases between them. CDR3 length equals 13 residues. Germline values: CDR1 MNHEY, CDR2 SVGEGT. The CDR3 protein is CASTEGLGTEAFF. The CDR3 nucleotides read TGTGCCAGCACTGAGGGACTTGGTACTGAAGCTTTCTTT.

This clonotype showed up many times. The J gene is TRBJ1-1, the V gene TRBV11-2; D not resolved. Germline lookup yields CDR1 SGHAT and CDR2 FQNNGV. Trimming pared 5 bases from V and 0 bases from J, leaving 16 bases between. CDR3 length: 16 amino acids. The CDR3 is CASSPDLALVNTEAFF. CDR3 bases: TGTGCCAGCAGCCCAGATCTCGCTCTGGTGAACACTGAAGCTTTCTTT.

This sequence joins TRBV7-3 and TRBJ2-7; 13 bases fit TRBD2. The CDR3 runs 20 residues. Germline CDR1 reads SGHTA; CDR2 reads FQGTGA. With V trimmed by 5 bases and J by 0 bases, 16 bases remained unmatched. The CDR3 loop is CASSNRGGLAGSLNSYEQYF. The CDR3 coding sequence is TGTGCCAGCAGCAATCGAGGGGGACTAGCGGGATCACTCAACTCCTACGAGCAGTACTTC. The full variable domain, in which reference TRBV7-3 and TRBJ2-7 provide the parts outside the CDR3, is GAGVSQTPSNKVTEKGKYVELRCDPISGHTALYWYRQSLGQGPEFLIYFQGTGAADDSGLPNDRFFAVRPEGSVSTLKIQRTERGDSAVYLCASSNRGGLAGSLNSYEQYFGPGTRLTVT.

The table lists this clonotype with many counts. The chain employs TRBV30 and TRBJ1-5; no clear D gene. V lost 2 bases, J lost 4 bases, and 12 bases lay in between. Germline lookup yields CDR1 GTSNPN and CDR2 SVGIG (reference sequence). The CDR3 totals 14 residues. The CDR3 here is CAWSFTANNQPQHF. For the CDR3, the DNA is TGTGCCTGGAGTTTCACAGCCAATAATCAGCCCCAGCATTTT.

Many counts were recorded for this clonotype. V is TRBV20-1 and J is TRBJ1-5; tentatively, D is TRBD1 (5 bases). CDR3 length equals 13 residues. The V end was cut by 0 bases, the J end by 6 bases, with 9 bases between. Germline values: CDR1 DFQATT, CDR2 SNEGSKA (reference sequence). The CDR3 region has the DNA TGCAGTGCTAGAGATCGGGGACCTCAGCCCCAGCATTTT. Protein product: CSARDRGPQPQHF.